This T cell receptor beta chain appears in the sequencing data of a study of cytomegalovirus exposure and HLA in healthy donors. The CDR3 covers 17 residues. Deletions cut 5 bases from V and 5 bases from J, with 19 bases between. The germline V gene has CDR1 SEHNR and CDR2 FQNEAQ (reference sequence). The study's findings and limits: Specific recognition of CMV antigens was confirmed in vitro for a few chains (all CMV-associated).

To note about this clone: What it binds is unknown.

Profiled with immunoSEQ multiplex PCR; TCRdb holds only in-frame clones, not every one. The table shows 250,000 to 400,000 clones, with approximately 86% occurring only once. The sequenced sample was PBMCs. The source of this sequence is a man in his thirties or forties in good health and CMV-seronegative. V usage is TRBV7-9 and J usage is TRBJ1-6, with TRBD1 as a possible D gene (5 bases). For the CDR3, the DNA is TGTGCCAGCAGCAGAATATTTTTGACAGAGGATAATTCACCCCTCCACTTT. Protein product: CASSRIFLTEDNSPLHF.